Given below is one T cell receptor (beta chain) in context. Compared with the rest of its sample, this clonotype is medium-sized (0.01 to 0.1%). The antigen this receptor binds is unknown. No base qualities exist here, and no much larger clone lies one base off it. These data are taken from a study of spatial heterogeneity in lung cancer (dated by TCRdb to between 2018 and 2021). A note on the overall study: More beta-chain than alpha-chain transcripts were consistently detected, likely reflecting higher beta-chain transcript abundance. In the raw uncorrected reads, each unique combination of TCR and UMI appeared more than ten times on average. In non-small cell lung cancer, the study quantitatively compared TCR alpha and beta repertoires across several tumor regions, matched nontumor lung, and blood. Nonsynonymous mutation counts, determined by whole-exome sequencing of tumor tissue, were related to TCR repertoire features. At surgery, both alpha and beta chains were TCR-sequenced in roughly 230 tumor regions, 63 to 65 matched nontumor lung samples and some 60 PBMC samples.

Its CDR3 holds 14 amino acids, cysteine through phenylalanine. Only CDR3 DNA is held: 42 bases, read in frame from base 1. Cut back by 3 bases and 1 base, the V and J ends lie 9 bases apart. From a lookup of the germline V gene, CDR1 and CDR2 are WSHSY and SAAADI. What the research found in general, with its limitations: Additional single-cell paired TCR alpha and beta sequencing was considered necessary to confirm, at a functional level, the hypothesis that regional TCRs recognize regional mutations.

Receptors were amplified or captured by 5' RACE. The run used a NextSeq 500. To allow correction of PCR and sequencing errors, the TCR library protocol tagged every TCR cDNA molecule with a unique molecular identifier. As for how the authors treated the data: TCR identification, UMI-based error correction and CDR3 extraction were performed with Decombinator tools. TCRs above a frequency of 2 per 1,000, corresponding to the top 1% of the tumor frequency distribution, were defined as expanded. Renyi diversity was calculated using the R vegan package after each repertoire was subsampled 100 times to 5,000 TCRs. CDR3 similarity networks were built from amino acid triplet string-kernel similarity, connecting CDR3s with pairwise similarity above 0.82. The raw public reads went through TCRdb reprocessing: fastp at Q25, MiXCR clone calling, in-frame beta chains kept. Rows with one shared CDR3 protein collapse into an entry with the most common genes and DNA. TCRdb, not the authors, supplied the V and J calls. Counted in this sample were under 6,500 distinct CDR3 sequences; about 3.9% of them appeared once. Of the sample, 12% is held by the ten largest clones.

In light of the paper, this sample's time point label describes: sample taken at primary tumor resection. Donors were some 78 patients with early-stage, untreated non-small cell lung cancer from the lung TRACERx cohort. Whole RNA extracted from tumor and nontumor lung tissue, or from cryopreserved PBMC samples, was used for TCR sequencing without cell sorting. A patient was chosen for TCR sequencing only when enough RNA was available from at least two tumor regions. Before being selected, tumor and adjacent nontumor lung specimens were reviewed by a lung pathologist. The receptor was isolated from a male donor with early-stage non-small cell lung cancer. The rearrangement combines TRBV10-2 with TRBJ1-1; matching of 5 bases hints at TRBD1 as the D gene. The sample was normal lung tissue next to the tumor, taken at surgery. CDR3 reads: CASSDGGGNTEAFF. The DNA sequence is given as TGCGCCAGCAGTGATGGGGGGGGGAACACTGAAGCTTTCTTT.